This entry features one T cell receptor (beta chain) sequence. This specimen belongs to a study of blood T cell repertoires in COVID-19. At the level of the study: Specimens from acute and convalescent COVID-19 originated in the United States, Italy and Spain. Sample material is recorded as cDNA or gDNA derived from T cells, B-cell-depleted T cells, or PBMCs.

The CDR3 consists of 14 residues. Germline V gene sequence: CDR1 KGHSH, CDR2 LQKENI. The J segment lost 4 bases and the V segment lost 3 bases, leaving 4 bases of the junction unmatched. As originally analysed: Amplification of reference gene primers was used by the study to estimate nucleated cell counts. Assay: immunoSEQ multiplex PCR; the TCRdb copy retains only in-frame clones and omits some. From that table come the V and J calls and clone size; the DNA was used to work out D and trimming. This repertoire shows fewer than 300,000 clones, approximately 91% found once; its top ten account for 2% to 2.5%. The participants were between roughly 18 and 89 years old and came from under 25 US areas.

The chain is built from TRBV18 and TRBJ1-1; TRBD1 aligns across 8 bases. The TCR sequence derives from a middle-aged woman with acute COVID-19. Material for sequencing was PBMCs or T cells enriched from blood (not recorded which). The CDR3 sequence: CASSPRTGTTEAFF. The CDR3, as DNA: TGTGCCAGCTCACCCCGGACAGGGACCACTGAAGCTTTCTTT.